This T cell receptor (beta chain) is from a study of T cell responses to AZD1222 COVID-19 vaccine. Produced via immunoSEQ multiplex PCR; TCRdb's table is partial and in-frame only. The repertoire includes 150,000 to 200,000 clones, approximately 93% of them detected once, and 3.5% to 4.5% sits in the top ten. Study findings and constraints: White British people made up most donors, females outnumbered males, and clonal diversity was possibly underestimated. Baseline serology detected seropositivity in only 6 or 7 AZD1222 recipients.

Germline V gene data show CDR1 as SGHRS and CDR2 as YFSETQ. V lost 5 bases, J lost 8 bases, and 22 bases lay in between. The CDR3 consists of 15 residues. In the case of this clone: As yet, its antigen is unknown.

This clonotype was sampled from an adult in good health. The chain employs TRBV5-1 and TRBJ1-2; possible D gene TRBD1, 5 bases. Sequences were derived from peripheral blood, sampled on day 0 of AZD1222 vaccination. The CDR3 reads CASSLGQWTREGYTF. In DNA, the CDR3 is TGCGCCAGCAGTCTTGGGCAGTGGACCAGGGAAGGCTACACCTTC.